This passage covers 30 T cell receptor beta chains from one sample sequenced in a study of blood T cells in healthy people across ages. PCR was performed a second time for about 6 to 11 cycles using a sample-barcoded 5' primer and a J-beta primer mix. TCRdb re-called the 5' RACE reads with MiXCR, one entry per CDR3 protein. The data show about 1.6 million distinct CDR3 sequences, with almost 35% seen just once and 11% held by the top ten. The sample comprised blood. The origin of the receptors is a woman aged 25 to 39 in good health.

The rearrangement uses TRBV19 and TRBJ1-2; the D is unclear. Trimming removed 5 bases from V and 10 bases from J, with 23 bases in between. This CDR3 is 15 amino acids long. From germline, CDR1 is LNHDA and CDR2 SQIVND (reference sequence). CDR3 residues: CASSLPGGAHWAYTF. CDR3 DNA sequence: TGTGCCAGTAGTCTCCCCGGAGGAGCCCACTGGGCCTACACCTTC.

V usage is TRBV28 and J usage is TRBJ2-7, with D possibly TRBD2 on 6 matching bases. The V gene lost 6 bases and the J gene lost 4 bases, with 13 bases spanning the gap. Germline lookup yields CDR1 MDHEN and CDR2 SYDVKM. The CDR3 extends over 13 amino acids. The CDR3 DNA reads TGTGCCAGCAGAGACGGGAGTATGTACGAGCAGTACTTC. This gives the protein CASRDGSMYEQYF.

This clonotype was observed a few times. The genes are TRBV20-1 and TRBJ1-2, with a possible D match to TRBD1 (5 bases). This CDR3 is built from 12 residues. Between the trimmed V and J ends, which lost 4 bases and 8 bases, there was a span of 14 bases. Germline CDR1 and CDR2: DFQATT and SNEGSKA (reference sequence). The CDR3 nucleotides are TGCAGTGCTACAGGGCCGAACATGGGCTACACCTTC. It specifies CSATGPNMGYTF.

Turning to this clonotype: The CDR3 does not end in the conserved phenylalanine or tryptophan, so this is likely a read error. The J gene is TRBJ2-2, the V gene TRBV12-3 or TRBV12-4; D remains ambiguous. V lost 5 bases, J lost 7 bases, and 8 bases lay in between. The CDR3 loop spans 12 amino acids. The CDR3 spells CASSATVGELFV. The CDR3 region has the DNA TGTGCCAGCAGTGCAACGGTCGGGGAGCTGTTTGTT.

This clonotype has just a few counts. The CDR3 region has the DNA TGCAGCGTTGAAGATTCCCGGGGGGCCTCAGATACGCAGTATTTT. Translated: CSVEDSRGASDTQYF. The J gene is TRBJ2-3, the V gene TRBV29-1, with D possibly matching TRBD2 (7 bases). V shed 0 bases and J shed 4 bases, with 14 bases lying between them. This CDR3 comprises 15 residues. Germline CDR1 SQVTM, CDR2 ANQGSEA.

A remark on this clonotype: A junction boundary mismatches the germline segment, possibly from a read error. This sequence joins TRBV7-9 and TRBJ2-2, with a possible D match to TRBD2 (5 bases). The CDR3 covers 15 residues. CDR1 SEHNR and CDR2 FQNEAQ come from the germline V gene (reference sequence). CDR3 in DNA: TGTGCCAACAGCCCCGCCCGGGGTAGGACCGGGGAGCTGTTTTTT. As protein: CANSPARGRTGELFF.

This clonotype has more than one count but fewer than ten. The chain combines TRBV6-6 with TRBJ2-7; D gene uncertain. V was cut by 4 bases and J by 2 bases, with 9 bases left in between. Germline CDR1 MNHNY, CDR2 SVGAGI (reference sequence). CDR3 length equals 13 residues. CDR3 nucleotides: TGTGCCAGCAGTTCCATAATAACCTACGAGCAGTACTTC. Encoded protein: CASSSIITYEQYF.

Remarks on this clonotype: Compared with germline, one end of the junction differs, possibly owing to a read error. The V call is TRBV28, the J call TRBJ2-3; no reliable D call. The CDR3 loop spans 14 amino acids. Germline V gene data show CDR1 as MDHEN and CDR2 as SYDVKM. The CDR3 here is CACSPRYSTDTQYF. CDR3 DNA sequence: TGTGCCTGCAGCCCCCGATACAGCACAGATACGCAGTATTTT.

The chain is built from TRBV29-1 and TRBJ1-2, with 8 nucleotides matching TRBD1. This CDR3 is 12 amino acids long. Germline lookup yields CDR1 SQVTM and CDR2 ANQGSEA. The trim removed 6 bases at V and 8 bases at J, leaving 8 bases unmatched. Written as DNA, the CDR3 is TGCAGCGTAGGACAGGGATTAAGGGGCTACACCTTC. Its protein product is CSVGQGLRGYTF. Drawing the rest from reference TRBV29-1 and TRBJ1-2, the complete variable domain is SAVISQKPSRDICQRGTSLTIQCQVDSQVTMMFWYRQQPGQSLTLIATANQGSEATYESGFVIDKFPISRPNLTFSTLTVSNMSPEDSSIYLCSVGQGLRGYTFGSGTRLTVV.

The J gene is TRBJ1-1, the V gene TRBV6-5; D may be TRBD1 (6 bases). The length of the CDR3 is 13 residues. Germline assignment: CDR1 MNHEY and CDR2 SVGAGI. Deletions cut 6 bases from V and 3 bases from J, with 11 bases between. CDR3 loop: CASRRQVYTEAFF. As DNA, the CDR3 is TGTGCCAGCAGACGACAGGTTTACACTGAAGCTTTCTTT.

The V and J genes are TRBV3-1 and TRBJ2-3; the D gene is possibly TRBD2 (6 bases). V gave up 4 bases and J gave up 6 bases, with 17 bases separating them. The CDR3 is made up of 15 amino acids. Germline values: CDR1 LGHDT, CDR2 YNNKEL (reference sequence). CDR3: CASSPRGRRMDTQYF. DNA of the CDR3: TGTGCCAGCAGCCCTAGAGGGAGGAGGATGGATACGCAGTATTTT.

As regards this clonotype: The junction and the germline gene differ at one end; a read error may be behind it. The V and J genes are TRBV15 and TRBJ1-5, with 8 bases fitting TRBD1. The CDR3 extends over 14 amino acids. Germline CDR1 and CDR2: LNHNV and YYDKDF (reference sequence). CDR3: CATSLGQGNRPQHF. The CDR3 region has the DNA TGTGCCACCAGCCTTGGACAGGGCAATCGGCCCCAGCATTTT.

The table lists this clonotype with a count of one. This chain uses TRBV29-1 with TRBJ2-1, with D possibly matching TRBD2 (6 bases). From germline, CDR1 is SQVTM and CDR2 ANQGSEA. This CDR3 has 15 residues. The ends were cut back, 2 bases at V and 2 bases at J, with 13 bases in the middle. CDR3 region: CSVERLAYTYNEQFF. Here the CDR3 DNA reads TGCAGCGTTGAACGGCTAGCGTACACCTACAATGAGCAGTTCTTC.

This clonotype was counted many times. The chain combines TRBV6-5 with TRBJ2-2, with D maybe TRBD1 (5 bases). The ends were cut back, 3 bases at V and 5 bases at J, with 10 bases in the middle. Germline values: CDR1 MNHEY, CDR2 SVGAGI. CDR3 size: 14 residues. In DNA, the CDR3 is TGTGCCAGCAGTTATGACAGTGGAACCGGGGAGCTGTTTTTT. Protein: CASSYDSGTGELFF.

Comments on this clonotype: The germline gene is not matched at one end of the junction; a read error may be the cause. The chain carries TRBV20-1 and TRBJ2-1; no reliable D call. CDR1 DFQATT and CDR2 SNEGSKA come from the germline V gene (reference sequence). The length of the CDR3 is 15 residues. The CDR3, as DNA: TGCAGTGCTACCAAACCCGGATTAGGCAACAACGAGCAGTTCTTC. This encodes CSATKPGLGNNEQFF.

The chain has TRBV2 and TRBJ1-2, with D unresolved. Per germline, CDR1 SNHLY and CDR2 FYNNEI. This CDR3 has 13 amino acids. The germline V and J ends were trimmed by 3 bases and 3 bases, with 8 bases remaining between them. CDR3 loop: CASSDIGDYGYTF. The CDR3 nucleotides read TGTGCCAGCAGTGATATTGGGGACTATGGCTACACCTTC.

The chain joins TRBV5-5 to TRBJ1-4; D not resolved. The CDR3 has 14 residues. Germline loops: CDR1 SGHKS, CDR2 YYEKEE (reference sequence). Trimming stripped 0 bases from V and 7 bases from J, with 10 bases between. The CDR3, as DNA: TGTGCCAGCAGCTTGGAGGGAGCGAGTGAAAAACTGTTTTTT. It yields the protein CASSLEGASEKLFF.

A few counts support this clonotype. The chain joins TRBV7-7 to TRBJ1-1; no clear D. V was clipped by 5 bases and J by 0 bases, with 13 bases between them. Germline loops: CDR1 SSHAT, CDR2 FNYEAQ (reference sequence). The CDR3 spans 15 residues. CDR3 nucleotide sequence: TGTGCCAGCAGCCATCCAAAAGGCATGAACACTGAAGCTTTCTTT. It yields the protein CASSHPKGMNTEAFF.

The chain uses TRBV11-1 and TRBJ2-1; TRBD2 is a possible D gene (5 bases). The CDR3 has 14 residues. Germline values: CDR1 SGHAT, CDR2 FQDESV (reference sequence). Trimming left V 6 bases short and J 7 bases short, with 16 bases between. The CDR3, as DNA: TGTGCCAGCAGAGATACTAGAAGGTTAAATGAGCAGTTCTTC. As protein: CASRDTRRLNEQFF.

The rearrangement joins TRBV7-9 to TRBJ1-5; tentative D call: TRBD1 (5 bases). Germline V gene data show CDR1 as SEHNR and CDR2 as FQNEAQ (reference sequence). Trimming removed 5 bases from V and 7 bases from J, with 24 bases in between. This CDR3 has 17 residues. CDR3 amino acids: CASSRFFDPGRGQPQHF. DNA for the CDR3: TGTGCCAGCAGCCGGTTCTTCGATCCCGGGAGGGGACAGCCCCAGCATTTT.

In this sample, this clonotype turned up many times. This chain connects TRBV10-3 to TRBJ2-7; TRBD1 aligns across 8 bases. This CDR3 has 13 residues. The V gene's germline CDR1 is ENHRY and CDR2 SYGVKD. V was pared by 7 bases and J by 10 bases, with 12 bases of the junction left unmatched. This CDR3 is CAITDGQGRAQYF. The CDR3 nucleotides read TGTGCCATCACCGATGGACAGGGTCGGGCTCAGTACTTC.

The gene calls are TRBV7-9 and TRBJ2-5, with 13 bases that match TRBD2. The DNA matches TRBJ2-7 better at its end, which makes the J call doubtful. The CDR3 loop spans 16 amino acids. In germline, CDR1 is SEHNR, CDR2 FQNEAQ (reference sequence). For the CDR3, the DNA is TGTGCCAGCAGCTCTTCCGGGACTAGCGGGGTTGGCGAGCAGTACTTC. The encoded protein is CASSSSGTSGVGEQYF.

The table lists this clonotype with a few counts. This chain joins TRBV27 and TRBJ2-3; D unclear. The CDR3 extends over 11 amino acids. Germline loops: CDR1 MNHEY, CDR2 SMNVEV (reference sequence). The V end lost 10 bases, the J end lost 7 bases, and 12 bases lay between the germline ends. Here the CDR3 reads CATRRANTQYF. The CDR3 DNA reads as TGTGCCACCAGACGCGCAAATACGCAGTATTTT.

The V gene is TRBV28, the J gene TRBJ1-1; D is undetermined. This CDR3 spans 13 amino acids. Trimming took off 3 bases at V and 4 bases at J, with 9 bases between the two ends. The germline CDR1 and CDR2 sequences are MDHEN and SYDVKM. DNA for the CDR3: TGTGCCAGCAGTTTTGAGGAGGTCACTGAAGCTTTCTTT. Translated: CASSFEEVTEAFF. The full variable domain, with the rest looked up from reference TRBV28 and TRBJ1-1, is DVKVTQSSRYLVKRTGEKVFLECVQDMDHENMFWYRQDPGLGLRLIYFSYDVKMKEKGDIPEGYSVSREKKERFSLILESASTNQTSMYLCASSFEEVTEAFFGQGTRLTVV.

The chain employs TRBV5-5 and TRBJ2-7, with 8 positions matching TRBD2. The trim removed 6 bases at V and 3 bases at J, leaving 11 bases unmatched. There are 15 residues in the CDR3. The V gene's germline CDR1 is SGHKS and CDR2 YYEKEE (reference sequence). The CDR3 DNA reads TGTGCCAGCAACCGGGGGGGTGGCGGCTTCTACGAGCAGTACTTC. It encodes CASNRGGGGFYEQYF.

This sequence joins TRBV2 and TRBJ1-5, with D unresolved. V gave up 7 bases and J gave up 0 bases, with 13 bases separating them. Germline values: CDR1 SNHLY, CDR2 FYNNEI. The CDR3 spans 15 residues. The CDR3, as DNA: TGTGCCAGCACCTATGACGGAGATAGCAATCAGCCCCAGCATTTT. Amino acid sequence: CASTYDGDSNQPQHF.

This chain joins TRBV2 and TRBJ2-1; 9 bases align to TRBD1. V trimming: 5 bases; J trimming: 0 bases; junction bases outside the gene matches: 5. Germline assignment: CDR1 SNHLY and CDR2 FYNNEI. The CDR3 contains 16 residues. CDR3 DNA sequence: TGTGCCAGCAGTCGACCGGGACAGGGCTCCTACAATGAGCAGTTCTTC. Translating it yields CASSRPGQGSYNEQFF.

The chain links TRBV12-3 or TRBV12-4 to TRBJ1-1; D ambiguous. V was trimmed by 3 bases and J by 4 bases, leaving 9 bases between them. This CDR3 has 13 amino acids. The CDR3 sequence: CASSFLEGTEAFF. For the CDR3, the DNA is TGTGCCAGCAGTTTTTTGGAGGGCACTGAAGCTTTCTTT.

This clonotype was detected only a few times. The rearrangement links TRBV27 to TRBJ1-1, with D perhaps TRBD1 (5 bases). V dropped 4 bases and J dropped 3 bases, with 12 bases sitting between them. The CDR3 covers 14 residues. Germline CDR1 reads MNHEY; CDR2 reads SMNVEV (reference sequence). The CDR3 protein is CASSSLGGYTEAFF. CDR3 nucleotide sequence: TGTGCCAGCAGTTCCCTTGGGGGATACACTGAAGCTTTCTTT.

This clonotype was observed a handful of times. V gene TRBV12-3 or TRBV12-4 combines with J gene TRBJ2-5; 7 bases map to TRBD2. The trim removed 7 bases at V and 11 bases at J, leaving 31 bases unmatched. The CDR3 has 19 amino acids. DNA of the CDR3: TGTGCCAGCACCTCGAGTAGGCTAGCGGTATACTCGAAAACGTACGGGCAGTACTTC. Protein product: CASTSSRLAVYSKTYGQYF.